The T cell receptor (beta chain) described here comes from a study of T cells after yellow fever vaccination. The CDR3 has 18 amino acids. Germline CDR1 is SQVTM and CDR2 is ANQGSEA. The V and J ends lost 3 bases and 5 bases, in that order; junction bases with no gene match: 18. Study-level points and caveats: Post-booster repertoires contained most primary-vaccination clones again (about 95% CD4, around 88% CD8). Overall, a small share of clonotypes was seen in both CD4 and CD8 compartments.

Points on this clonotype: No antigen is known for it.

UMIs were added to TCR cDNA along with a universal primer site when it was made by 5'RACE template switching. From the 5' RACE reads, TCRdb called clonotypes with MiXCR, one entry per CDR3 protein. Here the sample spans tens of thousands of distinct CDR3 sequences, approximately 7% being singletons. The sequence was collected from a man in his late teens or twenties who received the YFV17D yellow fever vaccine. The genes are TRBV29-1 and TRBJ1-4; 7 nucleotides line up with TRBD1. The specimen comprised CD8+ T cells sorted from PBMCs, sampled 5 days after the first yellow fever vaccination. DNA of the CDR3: TGCAGCGTTGATTTGCCCCCGGGGACAGATCGTTCCAATGAAAAACTGTTTTTT. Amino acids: CSVDLPPGTDRSNEKLFF.